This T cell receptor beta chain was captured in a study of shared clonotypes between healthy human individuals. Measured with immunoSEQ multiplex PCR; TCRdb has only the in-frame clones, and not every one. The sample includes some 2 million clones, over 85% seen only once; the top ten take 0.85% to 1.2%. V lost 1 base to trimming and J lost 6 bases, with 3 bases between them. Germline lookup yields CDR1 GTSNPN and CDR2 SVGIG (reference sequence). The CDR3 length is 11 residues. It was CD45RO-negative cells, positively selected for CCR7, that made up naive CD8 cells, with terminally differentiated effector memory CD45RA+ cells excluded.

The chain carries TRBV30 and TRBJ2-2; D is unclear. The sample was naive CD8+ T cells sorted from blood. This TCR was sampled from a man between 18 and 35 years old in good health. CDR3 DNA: TGTGCCTGGAGTGGGTCCGGGGAGCTGTTTTTT. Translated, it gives CAWSGSGELFF.